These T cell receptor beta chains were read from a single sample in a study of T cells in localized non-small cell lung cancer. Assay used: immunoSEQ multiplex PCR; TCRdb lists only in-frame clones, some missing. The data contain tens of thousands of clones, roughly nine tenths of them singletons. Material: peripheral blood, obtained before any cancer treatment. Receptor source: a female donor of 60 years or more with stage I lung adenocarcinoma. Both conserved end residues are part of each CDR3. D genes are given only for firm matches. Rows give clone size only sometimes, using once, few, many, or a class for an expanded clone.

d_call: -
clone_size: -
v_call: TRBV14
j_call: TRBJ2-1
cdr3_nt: TGTGCCAGCAGCCTAATACAGAGCTCCTACAATGAGCAGTTCTTC
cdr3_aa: CASSLIQSSYNEQFF

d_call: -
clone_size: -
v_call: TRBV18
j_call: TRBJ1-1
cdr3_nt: TGTGCCAGCTCACCATCTATCGCAGCCTCAACTGAAGCTTTCTTT
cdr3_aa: CASSPSIAASTEAFF

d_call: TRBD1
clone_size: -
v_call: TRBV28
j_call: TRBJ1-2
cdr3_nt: TGTGCCAGCAGTTTAGGCCCTCCAGGGGGTTCTGGCTACACCTTC
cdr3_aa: CASSLGPPGGSGYTF

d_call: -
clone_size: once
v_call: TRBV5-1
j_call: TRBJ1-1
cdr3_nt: TGCGCCAGCAGCTTGGGCCCCGGGTTCGGTGAAGCTTTCTTT
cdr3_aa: CASSLGPGFGEAFF

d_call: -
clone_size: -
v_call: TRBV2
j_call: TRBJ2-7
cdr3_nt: TGTGCCAGCAACAGAGGAGCGATTCTGGGGCCAGCCTACGAGCAGTACTTC
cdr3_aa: CASNRGAILGPAYEQYF

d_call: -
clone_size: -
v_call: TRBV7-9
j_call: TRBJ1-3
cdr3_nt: TGTGCCAGCAGCTTAGCGGCGTCTGGAAACACCATATATTTT
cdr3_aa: CASSLAASGNTIYF

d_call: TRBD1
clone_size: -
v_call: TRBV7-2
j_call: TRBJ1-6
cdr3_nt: TGTGCCAGCAGCTTAGACAGGGGGCGTTCGGGTTCACCCCTCCACTTT
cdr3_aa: CASSLDRGRSGSPLHF

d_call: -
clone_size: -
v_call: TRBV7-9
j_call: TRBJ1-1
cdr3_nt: TGTGCCAGCAGCCGGCTAATGACTGAAGCTTTCTTT
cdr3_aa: CASSRLMTEAFF

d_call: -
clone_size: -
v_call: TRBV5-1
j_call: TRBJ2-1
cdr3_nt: TGCGCCAGCAGCTTTTCTTCGGGCCGCAATGAGCAGTTCTTC
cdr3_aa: CASSFSSGRNEQFF

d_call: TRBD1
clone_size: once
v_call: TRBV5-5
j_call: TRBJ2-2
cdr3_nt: TGTGCCAGCAGCTGGGGGACAGGGGACACCGGGGAGCTGTTTTTT
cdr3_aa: CASSWGTGDTGELFF

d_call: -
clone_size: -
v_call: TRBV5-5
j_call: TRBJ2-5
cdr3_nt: TGTGCCAGCAGCTCGGCGGTACAGAGACAAGAGACCCAGTACTTC
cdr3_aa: CASSSAVQRQETQYF

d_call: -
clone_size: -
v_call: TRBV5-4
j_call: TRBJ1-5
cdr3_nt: TGTGCCAGCAGCTTCGACCCGTCCTTAGAGCCCCAGCATTTT
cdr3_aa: CASSFDPSLEPQHF

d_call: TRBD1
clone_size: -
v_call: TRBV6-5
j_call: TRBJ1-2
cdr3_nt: TGTGCCAGCAGCCGGGACAGGAGGGTCTTAGGAGGCTACACCTTC
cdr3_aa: CASSRDRRVLGGYTF

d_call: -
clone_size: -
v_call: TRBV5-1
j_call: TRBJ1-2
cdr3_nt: TGCGCCAGCAGTCGGGGGGCAGAGTCCGGCTACACCTTC
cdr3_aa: CASSRGAESGYTF

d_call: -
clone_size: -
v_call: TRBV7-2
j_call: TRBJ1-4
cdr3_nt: TGTGCCAGCAGCTTAATCGGGGGCGATCGTAATGAAAAACTGTTTTTT
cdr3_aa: CASSLIGGDRNEKLFF

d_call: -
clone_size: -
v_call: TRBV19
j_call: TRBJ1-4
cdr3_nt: TGTGCCAGTAGGGAAGGTACAACTAATGAAAAACTGTTTTTT
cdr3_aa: CASREGTTNEKLFF

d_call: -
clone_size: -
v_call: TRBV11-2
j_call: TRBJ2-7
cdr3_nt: TGTGCCAGCAGCTTAGATGGAGGTTACGGGGGCTTGTCCTACGAGCAGTACTTC
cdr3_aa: CASSLDGGYGGLSYEQYF

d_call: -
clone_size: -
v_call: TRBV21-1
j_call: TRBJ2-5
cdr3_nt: TGTGCCAGCAGCAAATTAGGGGGGACAGGGGAAAGGTTCGTGCAAGAGACCCAGTACTTC
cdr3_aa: CASSKLGGTGERFVQETQYF

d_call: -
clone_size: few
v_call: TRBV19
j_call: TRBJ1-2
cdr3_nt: TGTGCCAGTAGTACCAGGGACGGCGGGGGCTACACCTTC
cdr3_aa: CASSTRDGGGYTF

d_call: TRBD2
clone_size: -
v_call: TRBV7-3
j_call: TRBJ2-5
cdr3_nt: TGTGCCAGCAGCTCCACTAGCGGGGGGGTTAGAGAGACCCAGTACTTC
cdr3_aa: CASSSTSGGVRETQYF

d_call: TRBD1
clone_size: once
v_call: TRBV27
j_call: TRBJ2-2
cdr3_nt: TGTGCCAGCAGTTTACCCGGGACAGGGATCACCGGGGAGCTGTTTTTT
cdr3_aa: CASSLPGTGITGELFF

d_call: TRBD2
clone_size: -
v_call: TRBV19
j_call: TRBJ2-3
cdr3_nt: TGTGCCAGTAGTGCCGGGGGGGCAAGCACAGATACGCAGTATTTT
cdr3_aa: CASSAGGASTDTQYF

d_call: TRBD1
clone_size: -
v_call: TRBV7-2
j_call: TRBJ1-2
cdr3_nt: TGTGCCAGCAGCACAGGGGGGAACTATGGCTACACCTTC
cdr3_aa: CASSTGGNYGYTF

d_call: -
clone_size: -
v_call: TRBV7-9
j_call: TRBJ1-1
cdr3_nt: TGTGCCAGCAGCTTGGTGAACACTGAAGCTTTCTTT
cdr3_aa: CASSLVNTEAFF

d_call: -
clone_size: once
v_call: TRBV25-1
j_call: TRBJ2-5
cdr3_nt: TGTGCCAGCAGTGGGAGGACAGTCCTAGGAGAGACCCAGTACTTC
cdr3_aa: CASSGRTVLGETQYF

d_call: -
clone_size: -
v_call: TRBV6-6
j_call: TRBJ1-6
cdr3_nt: TGTGCCAGCAGTTATCATCCGGCTACAGGGAATTCACCCCTCCACTTT
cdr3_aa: CASSYHPATGNSPLHF

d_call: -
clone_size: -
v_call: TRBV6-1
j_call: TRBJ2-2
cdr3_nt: TGTGCCAGCACCGTAGGAAGGGCGAACACCGGGGAGCTGTTTTTT
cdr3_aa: CASTVGRANTGELFF

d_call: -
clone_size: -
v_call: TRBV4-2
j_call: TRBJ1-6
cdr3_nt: TGTGCCAGCAGCCAAGATAGGCAGAGAAATTCACCCCTCCACTTT
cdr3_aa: CASSQDRQRNSPLHF

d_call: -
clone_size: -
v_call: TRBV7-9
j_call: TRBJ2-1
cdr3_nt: TGTGCCGGCAGCCATCGCCTTCCCTCCTACAATGAGCAGTTCTTC
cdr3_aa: CAGSHRLPSYNEQFF

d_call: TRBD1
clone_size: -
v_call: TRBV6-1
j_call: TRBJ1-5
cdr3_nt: TGTGCCAGCAGTGGACGGACAGGGGGGCAGCCCCAGCATTTT
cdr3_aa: CASSGRTGGQPQHF

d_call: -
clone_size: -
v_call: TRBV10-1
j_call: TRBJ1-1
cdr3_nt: TGCGCCAGCAGTGATGGCAGCCTCGCTGAAGCTTTCTTT
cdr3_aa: CASSDGSLAEAFF

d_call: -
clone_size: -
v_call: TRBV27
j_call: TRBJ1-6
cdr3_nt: TGTGCCAGCAGTTTATCCGGGGGCGCGGGAAATTCACCCCTCCACTTT
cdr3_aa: CASSLSGGAGNSPLHF

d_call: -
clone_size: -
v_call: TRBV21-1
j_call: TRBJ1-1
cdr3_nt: TGTGCCAGCAGCAGGACAGTACGTAAAAACACTGAAGCTTTCTTT
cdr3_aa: CASSRTVRKNTEAFF

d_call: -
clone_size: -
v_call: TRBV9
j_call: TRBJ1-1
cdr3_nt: TGTGCCAGCAGCGTCGACAGCCACGCTGAAGCTTTCTTT
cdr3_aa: CASSVDSHAEAFF

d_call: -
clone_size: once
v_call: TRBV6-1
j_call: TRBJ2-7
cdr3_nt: TGTGCCAGCAGTGAGGACAGCAACCCCTACGAGCAGTACTTC
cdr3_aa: CASSEDSNPYEQYF

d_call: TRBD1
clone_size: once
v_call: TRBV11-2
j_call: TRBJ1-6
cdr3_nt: TGTGCCAGCAGCTTAGGTAGACAGGGCGGCAATTCACCCCTCCACTTT
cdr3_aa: CASSLGRQGGNSPLHF

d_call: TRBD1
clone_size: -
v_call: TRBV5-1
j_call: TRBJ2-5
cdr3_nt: TGCGCCAGCAGCACCGGGACAGGGGGAGAGACCCAGTACTTC
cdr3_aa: CASSTGTGGETQYF

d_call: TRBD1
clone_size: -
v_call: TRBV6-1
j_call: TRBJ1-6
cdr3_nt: TGTGCCAGCAGCTTTGACAGGGGGTATGATTCACCCCTCCACTTT
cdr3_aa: CASSFDRGYDSPLHF

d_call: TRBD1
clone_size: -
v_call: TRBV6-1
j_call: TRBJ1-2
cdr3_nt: TGTGCCAGCAGTGAGTCTCGACAGGGTATCGGCTACACCTTC
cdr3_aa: CASSESRQGIGYTF

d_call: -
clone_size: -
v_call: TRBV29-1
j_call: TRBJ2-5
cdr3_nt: TGCAGCGTTGAAGGGCAGGTTCGAGAGACCCAGTACTTC
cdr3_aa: CSVEGQVRETQYF

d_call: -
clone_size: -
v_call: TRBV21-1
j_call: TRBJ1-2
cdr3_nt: TGTGCCAGCAGCAATAGGGAACAGGGGCCTAACTATGGCTACACCTTC
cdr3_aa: CASSNREQGPNYGYTF

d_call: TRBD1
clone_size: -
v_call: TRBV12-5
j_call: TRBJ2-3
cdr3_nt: TGTGCTAGTGGTTTGAGGACAGGGAGCACAGATACGCAGTATTTT
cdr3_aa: CASGLRTGSTDTQYF

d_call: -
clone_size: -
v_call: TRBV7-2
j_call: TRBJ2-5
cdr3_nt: TGTGCCAGCAGCTCGGAGTGGGGGCAAGAGACCCAGTACTTC
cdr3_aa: CASSSEWGQETQYF

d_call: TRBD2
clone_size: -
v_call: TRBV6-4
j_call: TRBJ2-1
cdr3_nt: TGTGCCAGCAGCGCTCGGACTAGCTATGAGCAGTTCTTC
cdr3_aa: CASSARTSYEQFF

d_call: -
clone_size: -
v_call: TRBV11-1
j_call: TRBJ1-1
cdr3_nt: TGTGCCAGCAGCCCCGACAGGAGCAACACTGAAGCTTTCTTT
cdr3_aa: CASSPDRSNTEAFF

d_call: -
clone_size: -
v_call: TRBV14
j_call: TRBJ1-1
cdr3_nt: TGTGCCAGCAGCCAGCAGGGAAGGTATACTGAAGCTTTCTTT
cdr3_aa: CASSQQGRYTEAFF

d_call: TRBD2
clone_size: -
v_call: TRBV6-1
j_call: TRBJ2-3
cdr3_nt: TGTGCCAGCAGTGAAGTCCCGACTAGCGGGGGGGTCCGGGCGCAGTATTTT
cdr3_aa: CASSEVPTSGGVRAQYF

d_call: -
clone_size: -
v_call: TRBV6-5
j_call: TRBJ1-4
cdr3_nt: TGTGCCAGCACCAGGCGCGGGGGGGGTAATGAAAAACTGTTTTTT
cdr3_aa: CASTRRGGGNEKLFF